This TCR beta chain was observed in a study of T cell responses to AZD1222 COVID-19 vaccine. Broader study findings: Clonal diversity was possibly underestimated, and the donors were mostly white British, with more females. Reportedly, nearly half of unique spike TCRs recognized epitopes outside B.1.351/B.1.1.7 mutations.

V was pared by 3 bases and J by 3 bases, with 5 bases of the junction left unmatched. This CDR3 comprises 15 residues. Germline CDR1 and CDR2: MDHEN and SYDVKM. Points on this clone: What it recognizes is unknown.

Profiled with immunoSEQ multiplex PCR; TCRdb holds only in-frame clones, not every one. The data contain roughly 180,000 clones, over 70% of them singletons. This chain links TRBV28 with TRBJ1-1; 9 bases are shared with TRBD1. The input for sequencing was peripheral blood, taken on day 0 of MenACWY control vaccination. This clonotype was sampled from an adult in good health. CDR3 in DNA: TGTGCCAGCAGTTTGTTCCGGGACAGGGACACTGAAGCTTTCTTT. Translation: CASSLFRDRDTEAFF. The whole variable domain, remainder taken from reference TRBV28 and TRBJ1-1, is DVKVTQSSRYLVKRTGEKVFLECVQDMDHENMFWYRQDPGLGLRLIYFSYDVKMKEKGDIPEGYSVSREKKERFSLILESASTNQTSMYLCASSLFRDRDTEAFFGQGTRLTVV.